This T cell receptor beta chain was identified during a study of long-term antiretroviral therapy in people with HIV. Germline V gene lookup returns CDR1 MDHEN and CDR2 SYDVKM. CDR3 size: 12 residues. V was clipped by 5 bases and J by 9 bases, with 11 bases between them. At the survey level, the v3.0 immunoSEQ assay was run. Sequenced by immunoSEQ multiplex PCR; TCRdb stores in-frame clones only, minus some. The sample comprises tens of thousands of clones, roughly four fifths of which are singletons, and approximately 7.9% rests with the top ten. This clone occurred a few times. This TCR came from a man aged 18 to 35 with HIV. The sample here was unsorted PBMCs, taken 0.4 years before starting antiretroviral therapy. V gene TRBV28 combines with J gene TRBJ2-1; D is perhaps TRBD2 (5 bases). The CDR3 nucleotides are TGTGCCAGCAGTAAACTAGTGGGTGAGCAGTTCTTC. Its protein is CASSKLVGEQFF.